This T cell receptor (beta chain) was retrieved from a study of blood T cell repertoires in COVID-19. Study background: Spain, Italy and the United States supplied samples that represented acute and convalescent COVID-19. The cDNA or gDNA used as material had been derived from T cells, B-cell-depleted T cells, or PBMCs.

Trimming cost V 3 bases and J 8 bases; bases outside gene matches: 6. The CDR3 has 13 amino acids. CDR1 and CDR2 from the germline V gene are DFQATT and SNEGSKA (reference sequence). The method was immunoSEQ multiplex PCR; TCRdb's version includes in-frame clones alone and lacks a portion of them. This sample has over 11,000 clones; less than 95% occur once, and the top ten carry 8% to 9%. Sample: peripheral blood. The chain carries TRBV20-1 and TRBJ1-2, with 10 nucleotides matching TRBD1. The source is a human donor in a cohort sampled during active COVID-19. The CDR3 loop is CSASADRGRGYTF. DNA of the CDR3: TGCAGTGCTAGTGCCGACAGGGGGCGGGGCTACACCTTC.